The 23 T cell receptor beta chains reported below all come from one sample, sequenced in a study of cytomegalovirus exposure and HLA in healthy donors. Use of 60 Vbeta and 13 Jbeta primers characterized the PCR. The protocol was immunoSEQ multiplex PCR, while the TCRdb copy is restricted to in-frame clones and leaves out a portion. The table shows about 150,000 clones, with over 70% occurring only once. Sequenced: PBMCs. These receptors all stem from a man under 40 in good health and CMV-seropositive.

The chain recombines TRBV5-4 with TRBJ1-2; a weak D match, TRBD1 (6 bases). Germline CDR1 and CDR2: SGHNT and YYREEE (reference sequence). Deletions cut 4 bases from V and 8 bases from J, with 18 bases between. The CDR3 sequence is 14 residues long. The CDR3: CASSDYRGIWGYTF. CDR3 nucleotides: TGTGCCAGCAGCGACTATAGGGGGATCTGGGGCTACACCTTC.

The V call is TRBV27, the J call TRBJ2-3; D unresolved. This CDR3 is 14 amino acids long. Germline lookup yields CDR1 MNHEY and CDR2 SMNVEV (reference sequence). V lost 5 bases, J lost 0 bases, and 9 bases lay in between. Written as DNA, the CDR3 is TGTGCCAGCAGTCCCCGAGTTAGCACAGATACGCAGTATTTT. It is translated as CASSPRVSTDTQYF.

This clone has more than one count but fewer than ten. The chain has TRBV7-2 and TRBJ2-3; 11 nucleotides agree with TRBD2. The V and J ends lost 7 bases and 4 bases, in that order; junction bases with no gene match: 7. There are 15 residues in the CDR3. CDR1 and CDR2 from the germline V gene are SGHTA and FQGNSA. The CDR3 here is CASTGASGRSDTQYF. In nucleotides, the CDR3 is TGTGCCAGCACTGGGGCTAGCGGGAGGTCAGATACGCAGTATTTT.

The chain joins TRBV11-2 to TRBJ1-5; a possible D gene is TRBD1 (6 bases). In germline, CDR1 is SGHAT, CDR2 FQNNGV. V was clipped by 1 base and J by 2 bases, with 12 bases between them. The CDR3 contains 16 residues. This chain's CDR3 is CASSLGAGVGNQPQHF. CDR3 in DNA: TGTGCCAGCAGCTTAGGGGCAGGGGTTGGCAATCAGCCCCAGCATTTT. Variable domain in full (rest from reference TRBV11-2 and TRBJ1-5): EAGVAQSPRYKIIEKRQSVAFWCNPISGHATLYWYQQILGQGPKLLIQFQNNGVVDDSQLPKDRFSAERLKGVDSTLKIQPAKLEDSAVYLCASSLGAGVGNQPQHFGDGTRLSIL.

V gene TRBV28 combines with J gene TRBJ1-5; 7 bases line up with TRBD1. Trimming cost V 10 bases and J 4 bases; bases outside gene matches: 7. Germline loops: CDR1 MDHEN, CDR2 SYDVKM. This CDR3 region has 13 residues. This CDR3 reads CATRDRENQPQHF. The CDR3 bases are TGTGCCACCCGAGACAGGGAGAATCAGCCCCAGCATTTT.

This chain joins TRBV7-9 and TRBJ2-2; D is possibly TRBD2 (5 bases). Germline CDR1 is SEHNR and CDR2 is FQNEAQ (reference sequence). The germline V and J ends were trimmed by 2 bases and 6 bases, with 13 bases remaining between them. This CDR3 contains 15 residues. CDR3 sequence: CASSLHFGRAGELFF. The CDR3 DNA reads as TGTGCCAGCAGCTTACACTTTGGGAGAGCCGGGGAGCTGTTTTTT.

The chain recombines TRBV27 with TRBJ2-7, with D maybe TRBD2 (5 bases). The V and J ends lost 6 bases and 0 bases respectively, with 6 bases between them. This CDR3 region has 12 residues. The germline V gene encodes CDR1 MNHEY and CDR2 SMNVEV (reference sequence). The CDR3 sequence is CASRDFSYEQYF. DNA for the CDR3: TGTGCCAGCAGGGACTTCTCCTACGAGCAGTACTTC.

The V gene is TRBV10-3, the J gene TRBJ2-3, with 13 bases identical to TRBD2. Germline loops: CDR1 ENHRY, CDR2 SYGVKD. The V and J ends lost 5 bases and 1 base, in that order; junction bases with no gene match: 9. CDR3 length: 18 amino acids. CDR3 protein: CAISPPSGLAGGTDTQYF. The CDR3 DNA follows: TGTGCCATCAGTCCCCCATCCGGACTAGCGGGAGGCACAGATACGCAGTATTTT.

The CDR3 DNA follows: TGTGCCATCAGTGAGGGTGACGGAAGGGACTTCCAGTTCTTC. This translates into CAISEGDGRDFQFF. The chain couples TRBV10-3 to TRBJ2-1, with D possibly matching TRBD2 (6 bases). This CDR3 spans 14 amino acids. V lost 2 bases to trimming and J lost 13 bases, with 18 bases between them. CDR1 ENHRY and CDR2 SYGVKD come from the germline V gene.

This clone showed up just a few times. The J gene is TRBJ1-2, the V gene TRBV7-9; a weak D match, TRBD1 (5 bases). Trimming removed 0 bases at V and 7 bases at J, with 9 bases between. CDR1 and CDR2 from the germline V gene are SEHNR and FQNEAQ (reference sequence). The CDR3 has 13 amino acids. The CDR3 is CASSLALDIGYTF. CDR3 nucleotide sequence: TGTGCCAGCAGCTTAGCCTTGGACATTGGCTACACCTTC.

This chain connects TRBV29-1 to TRBJ2-7; possibly TRBD1 for D (7 bases). Germline V CDR1 and CDR2: SQVTM, ANQGSEA. There are 12 residues in the CDR3. V was shortened by 4 bases and J by 4 bases, with 11 bases between the two germline ends. This chain's CDR3 is CSVGAGGYEQYF. The CDR3 bases are TGCAGCGTTGGGGCAGGGGGGTACGAGCAGTACTTC.

V and J are TRBV27 and TRBJ2-7; 11 nucleotides align to TRBD1. CDR1 and CDR2 (germline): MNHEY, SMNVEV (reference sequence). Germline trimming cut 5 bases from V and 1 base from J; bases unmatched to any gene: 4. CDR3 length equals 15 residues. This chain's CDR3 is CASSRDRGRSYEQYF. CDR3 in DNA: TGTGCCAGCAGTAGGGACAGGGGGAGGTCCTACGAGCAGTACTTC.

The rearrangement uses TRBV7-9 and TRBJ1-4; 11 nucleotides line up with TRBD1. The germline V gene has CDR1 SEHNR and CDR2 FQNEAQ (reference sequence). Trimming cost V 4 bases and J 7 bases; bases outside gene matches: 8. The CDR3 sequence is 16 residues long. The CDR3 sequence: CASSSKGQGVAEKLFF. The CDR3 nucleotides are TGTGCCAGCAGCTCGAAGGGACAGGGGGTAGCTGAAAAACTGTTTTTT.

This rearrangement joins TRBV5-1 to TRBJ1-1; tentative D call: TRBD1 (5 bases). Germline V gene sequence: CDR1 SGHRS, CDR2 YFSETQ. The V gene lost 2 bases and the J gene lost 0 bases, with 8 bases spanning the gap. This CDR3 region has 14 residues. CDR3 residues: CASSFTDMNTEAFF. The CDR3 DNA reads TGCGCCAGCAGCTTTACGGACATGAACACTGAAGCTTTCTTT.

The chain employs TRBV5-1 and TRBJ2-2; 14 bases are shared with TRBD2. This CDR3 region has 18 residues. From germline, CDR1 is SGHRS and CDR2 YFSETQ. The trim removed 3 bases at V and 4 bases at J, leaving 8 bases unmatched. The CDR3 loop is CASSSSGTSGRGTGELFF. For the CDR3, the DNA is TGCGCCAGCAGCTCATCCGGGACTAGCGGGAGAGGCACCGGGGAGCTGTTTTTT. Variable domain in full (rest from reference TRBV5-1 and TRBJ2-2): KAGVTQTPRYLIKTRGQQVTLSCSPISGHRSVSWYQQTPGQGLQFLFEYFSETQRNKGNFPGRFSGRQFSNSRSEMNVSTLELGDSALYLCASSSSGTSGRGTGELFFGEGSRLTVL.

The V gene is TRBV11-2, the J gene TRBJ2-5; D is possibly TRBD2 (6 bases). The V gene's germline CDR1 is SGHAT and CDR2 FQNNGV. The V gene lost 6 bases and the J gene lost 4 bases, with 12 bases spanning the gap. CDR3 length equals 13 residues. CDR3 protein: CASSPGSRETQYF. In DNA form, the CDR3 reads TGTGCCAGCAGTCCCGGGAGTCGAGAGACCCAGTACTTC.

The chain is built from TRBV4-2 and TRBJ1-2; D gene unclear. Germline loops: CDR1 LGHNA, CDR2 YNFKEQ. This CDR3 spans 15 amino acids. The V end lost 0 bases, the J end lost 2 bases, and 10 bases lay between the germline ends. CDR3 protein: CASSQELAGNYGYTF. CDR3 DNA sequence: TGTGCCAGCAGCCAAGAATTAGCTGGGAACTATGGCTACACCTTC.

The chain employs TRBV6-1 and TRBJ2-1; 7 nucleotides align to TRBD2. The ends lost 3 bases at V and 8 bases at J; junction bases unmatched: 7. Germline V lookup: CDR1 MNHNS, CDR2 SASEGT. This CDR3 has 14 residues. CDR3 bases: TGTGCCAGCAGTGAGGATAGCGGGTTGGATGAGCAGTTCTTC. This translates into CASSEDSGLDEQFF.

The chain recombines TRBV6-6 with TRBJ2-7, with 8 bases that match TRBD2. The CDR3 is made up of 13 amino acids. CDR1 and CDR2 (germline): MNHNY, SVGAGI (reference sequence). Trimming at V came to 4 bases and at J to 2 bases, leaving 1 base not matched to a gene. CDR3 sequence reads: CASSSGGTYEQYF. Written as DNA, the CDR3 is TGTGCCAGCAGTTCGGGAGGGACCTACGAGCAGTACTTC.

This chain uses TRBV6-1 with TRBJ1-2; 9 nucleotides agree with TRBD1. This CDR3 spans 15 amino acids. Per germline, CDR1 MNHNS and CDR2 SASEGT. With V trimmed by 0 bases and J by 8 bases, 7 bases remained unmatched. The CDR3 DNA reads as TGTGCCAGCAGTGAAGCGCTGGACAGGGGCGACGGCTACACCTTC. This translates into CASSEALDRGDGYTF.

The table lists this clone with a few counts. This chain links TRBV9 with TRBJ2-5; 9 bases map to TRBD2. Germline V CDR1 and CDR2: SGDLS, YYNGEE. J was trimmed by 4 bases and V by 3 bases; bases with no gene match: 7. The CDR3 spans 15 residues. CDR3 residues: CASSEGLAAVETQYF. The CDR3 DNA sequence: TGTGCCAGCAGCGAGGGACTAGCAGCCGTAGAGACCCAGTACTTC.

The rearrangement links TRBV27 to TRBJ2-1; D not certain. The CDR3 has 15 amino acids. Between the trimmed V and J ends, which lost 3 bases and 7 bases, there was a span of 16 bases. The V gene's germline CDR1 is MNHEY and CDR2 SMNVEV (reference sequence). The CDR3 region is CASSLQTDTGNEQFF. CDR3 bases: TGTGCCAGCAGTTTGCAAACAGACACTGGGAATGAGCAGTTCTTC.

This chain links TRBV7-6 with TRBJ2-3; 15 bases align to TRBD2. Germline CDR1 and CDR2: SGHVS and FNYEAQ. The V segment lost 5 bases and the J segment 3 bases; nucleotides outside the gene matches: 3. This CDR3 has 16 amino acids. The CDR3: CASSTGTSGRTDTQYF. The CDR3 DNA reads as TGTGCCAGCAGCACGGGGACTAGCGGGAGGACAGATACGCAGTATTTT.